This is a list of T cell receptor beta chains from one sample in a study of blood T cell repertoires in COVID-19. Sequencing was performed with immunoSEQ multiplex PCR; in TCRdb, only in-frame clones are kept and a portion is missing. The sample has a few hundred thousand clones, around 88% seen once. Source material: peripheral blood. These receptor sequences come from a man aged 30 to 39 with acute or convalescent COVID-19. CDR3s include the opening cysteine and the closing phenylalanine or tryptophan. The D gene is left open where the match is weak. Some rows have no size entry. The others give once, few or many, or a class for an expanded clone.

>TRBJ1-1|TRBD1|14|-|TRBV7-2
CASSLTGRNTEAFF
TGTGCCAGCAGCTTGACAGGGCGAAACACTGAAGCTTTCTTT
>TRBJ1-2|-|12|-|TRBV28
CASSSGSGGYTF
TGTGCCAGCAGTTCGGGATCCGGGGGCTACACCTTC
>TRBJ2-3|-|14|-|TRBV6-5
CASSYSSRGDTQYF
TGTGCCAGCAGTTACTCAAGCCGGGGGGATACGCAGTATTTT
>TRBJ2-3|TRBD1|14|once|TRBV29-1
CSAGDRVTADTQYF
TGCAGCGCCGGCGACAGGGTGACCGCAGATACGCAGTATTTT
>TRBJ1-2|TRBD1|13|-|TRBV28
CASSLLQGSGYTF
TGTGCCAGCAGTCTGCTACAGGGGAGTGGCTACACCTTC
>TRBJ1-4|TRBD1|18|-|TRBV30
CAWITGTGVSATNEKLFF
TGTGCCTGGATAACCGGGACAGGGGTTTCCGCAACTAATGAAAAACTGTTTTTT
>TRBJ2-7|TRBD1|16|-|TRBV28
CASSSPGTGISYEQYF
TGTGCCAGCAGTTCCCCTGGGACAGGGATATCCTACGAGCAGTACTTC
>TRBJ2-3|TRBD2|16|-|TRBV9
CASSVGTSFFPDTQYF
TGTGCCAGCAGCGTAGGGACTAGCTTTTTTCCAGATACGCAGTATTTT
>TRBJ1-6|-|14|-|TRBV7-6
CASSLDISNSPLHF
TGTGCCAGCAGCTTAGACATCTCGAATTCACCCCTCCACTTT
>TRBJ1-5|TRBD1|15|few|TRBV6-5
CASMDREAGNQPQHF
TGTGCCAGCATGGACAGGGAGGCGGGCAATCAGCCCCAGCATTTT
>TRBJ1-6|-|14|few|TRBV5-4
CASSLGQTLSPLHF
TGTGCCAGCAGCTTAGGACAGACCCTTTCACCCCTCCACTTT
>TRBJ1-4|TRBD1|14|-|TRBV5-1
CASSFRDSGEKLFF
TGCGCCAGCAGCTTCCGGGACAGCGGTGAAAAACTGTTTTTT
>TRBJ2-1|TRBD2|18|-|TRBV5-1
CASSLATASGGSGNEQFF
TGCGCCAGCAGCTTGGCGACGGCTAGCGGGGGGAGTGGGAATGAGCAGTTCTTC
>TRBJ1-1|-|14|-|TRBV7-2
CASSLSMRNTEAFF
TGTGCCAGCAGCTTAAGTATGCGGAACACTGAAGCTTTCTTT
>TRBJ1-1|-|14|-|TRBV5-1
CASSSPGGNTEAFF
TGCGCCAGCAGCTCCCCGGGGGGCAACACTGAAGCTTTCTTT
>TRBJ2-1|-|15|-|TRBV19
CASSISSGEYNEQFF
TGTGCCAGTAGTATATCCAGCGGAGAATACAATGAGCAGTTCTTC
>TRBJ1-1|-|12|-|TRBV7-8
CASSPKYTEAFF
TGTGCCAGCAGCCCTAAATACACTGAAGCTTTCTTT
>TRBJ2-1|TRBD2|14|-|TRBV5-1
CASSISGGNNEQFF
TGCGCCAGCAGCATAAGCGGGGGGAACAATGAGCAGTTCTTC
>TRBJ1-2|TRBD1|14|once|TRBV28
CASNGQGRDYGYTF
TGTGCCAGCAATGGACAGGGAAGAGACTATGGCTACACCTTC
>TRBJ2-5|-|14|-|TRBV6-2/TRBV6-3
CASSYGVGLETQYF
TGTGCCAGCAGTTACGGTGTCGGACTAGAGACCCAGTACTTC
>TRBJ2-5|TRBD1|16|once|TRBV7-9
CASSLVGQGLGETQYF
TGTGCCAGCAGCTTAGTAGGACAGGGGTTGGGAGAGACCCAGTACTTC
>TRBJ2-3|TRBD1|19|once|TRBV11-2
CASSPGTGPYRTGTDTQYF
TGTGCCAGCAGCCCCGGGACAGGGCCTTACCGAACCGGCACAGATACGCAGTATTTT
>TRBJ1-1|-|14|once|TRBV7-8
CASSLDNIPREAFF
TGTGCCAGCAGCTTAGATAACATACCTCGCGAAGCTTTCTTT
>TRBJ1-1|TRBD1|13|-|TRBV28
CASRQQGGTEAFF
TGTGCCAGCAGGCAACAGGGGGGCACTGAAGCTTTCTTT
>TRBJ2-1|-|16|-|TRBV19
CATKNPTGQRGNEQFF
TGTGCCACCAAAAATCCCACTGGACAGCGTGGCAATGAGCAGTTCTTC
>TRBJ1-2|-|13|-|TRBV12-3/TRBV12-4
CASSLGGQHGYTF
TGTGCCAGCAGTTTGGGGGGGCAGCATGGCTACACCTTC
>TRBJ1-6|-|13|-|TRBV30
CAWSARRDAPLHF
TGTGCCTGGAGTGCACGCCGGGATGCTCCCCTCCACTTT
>TRBJ1-2|TRBD1|14|-|TRBV6-5
CASSYRTGGYGYTF
TGTGCCAGCAGTTACCGAACAGGGGGCTATGGCTACACCTTC
>TRBJ2-1|TRBD2|16|-|TRBV5-1
CASSRTSGGAYNEQFF
TGCGCCAGCAGTCGGACTAGCGGGGGGGCCTACAATGAGCAGTTCTTC
>TRBJ2-1|TRBD2|15|-|TRBV28
CASSLQRETLREQFF
TGTGCCAGCAGTTTACAGCGGGAGACCCTGAGAGAGCAGTTCTTC
>TRBJ2-1|-|13|-|TRBV5-1
CASSPGPLGEQFF
TGCGCCAGCAGCCCAGGGCCCCTGGGTGAGCAGTTCTTC
>TRBJ1-2|TRBD1|16|-|TRBV30
CAWSVLGTGWVYGYTF
TGTGCCTGGAGTGTACTTGGGACAGGATGGGTTTATGGCTACACCTTC
>TRBJ1-5|-|14|-|TRBV19
CASSLRYSNQPQHF
TGTGCCAGTAGTCTCAGGTATAGCAATCAGCCCCAGCATTTT
>TRBJ1-5|-|15|-|TRBV3-1/TRBV3-2
CASSQVPGSNQPQHF
TGTGCCAGCAGCCAGGTTCCCGGGAGCAATCAGCCCCAGCATTTT
>TRBJ1-1|-|12|-|TRBV11-2
CASSPRGAEAFF
TGTGCCAGCAGCCCTCGGGGGGCCGAAGCTTTCTTT
>TRBJ2-7|-|11|-|TRBV6-6
CASSSTDEQYF
TGTGCCAGCAGTTCGACTGACGAGCAGTACTTC
>TRBJ2-1|-|13|once|TRBV14
CASGGTEHNEQFF
TGTGCCAGCGGGGGGACAGAGCACAATGAGCAGTTCTTC
>TRBJ2-3|-|12|-|TRBV11-2
CASRTITDTQYF
TGTGCCAGCCGAACTATCACAGATACGCAGTATTTT
>TRBJ2-2|TRBD1|15|-|TRBV5-6
CASSATGPGTGELFF
TGTGCCAGCAGCGCGACAGGGCCGGGTACCGGGGAGCTGTTTTTT
>TRBJ1-2|-|13|once|TRBV2
CASLLDSLYGYTF
TGTGCCAGTCTTCTGGACAGTCTCTATGGCTACACCTTC
>TRBJ2-7|-|12|-|TRBV5-4
CASSSGVYEQYF
TGTGCCAGCAGCTCCGGGGTCTACGAGCAGTACTTC
>TRBJ1-2|-|17|-|TRBV30
CAWSVELARVREDGYTF
TGTGCCTGGAGTGTAGAATTGGCCCGCGTCAGGGAAGATGGCTACACCTTC
>TRBJ1-5|-|15|few|TRBV5-1
CASSLVTGSNQPQHF
TGCGCCAGCAGCTTGGTTACGGGGAGCAATCAGCCCCAGCATTTT
>TRBJ2-3|-|14|-|TRBV11-3
CASSLGRGPDTQYF
TGTGCCAGCAGCTTAGGCAGGGGTCCAGATACGCAGTATTTT
>TRBJ1-1|-|15|few|TRBV20-1
CSASNPGWPNTEAFF
TGCAGTGCTAGTAATCCAGGGTGGCCTAACACTGAAGCTTTCTTT
>TRBJ2-3|-|11|-|TRBV10-3
CATSTADTQYF
TGTGCCACGAGTACGGCAGATACGCAGTATTTT
>TRBJ2-1|TRBD2|17|-|TRBV9
CASSSGGGLAGGDEQFF
TGTGCCAGCAGCTCCGGCGGGGGACTAGCGGGAGGAGATGAGCAGTTCTTC
>TRBJ1-1|TRBD1|15|-|TRBV2
CASRDRGLMNTEAFF
TGTGCCAGCAGGGACAGGGGGCTGATGAACACTGAAGCTTTCTTT
>TRBJ2-4|-|14|-|TRBV18
CASSPGEGGNIQYF
TGTGCCAGCTCACCGGGAGAAGGAGGCAACATTCAGTACTTC
>TRBJ1-3|-|17|-|TRBV9
CASSKTLQGAAGNTIYF
TGTGCCAGCAGCAAAACTTTACAGGGAGCAGCAGGAAACACCATATATTTT
>TRBJ1-1|TRBD1|13|-|TRBV29-1
CSGQGQTNTEAFF
TGCAGCGGACAGGGACAGACGAACACTGAAGCTTTCTTT
>TRBJ1-2|-|13|-|TRBV19
CASSIVLTGGYTF
TGTGCCAGTAGTATAGTACTGACGGGTGGCTACACCTTC
>TRBJ2-1|-|12|once|TRBV5-6
CASSFIGNEQFF
TGTGCCAGCAGCTTTATCGGTAATGAGCAGTTCTTC
>TRBJ1-4|TRBD1|14|-|TRBV7-9
CASGRTGQNEKLFF
TGTGCCAGTGGCCGGACAGGGCAGAATGAAAAACTGTTTTTT
>TRBJ2-7|-|14|-|TRBV11-2
CASSYDSATYEQYF
TGTGCCAGCAGTTACGACAGCGCTACCTACGAGCAGTACTTC
>TRBJ2-7|TRBD2|15|few|TRBV18
CASSPFLAGAGEQYF
TGTGCCAGCTCACCATTTTTAGCGGGAGCGGGCGAGCAGTACTTC
>TRBJ1-2|TRBD1|14|-|TRBV28
CASREAGGGYGYTF
TGTGCCAGCAGAGAGGCAGGGGGTGGCTATGGCTACACCTTC
>TRBJ2-2|-|19|-|TRBV3-1/TRBV3-2
CASSQPFGGNFVNTGELFF
TGTGCCAGCAGCCAACCCTTTGGGGGGAACTTTGTTAACACCGGGGAGCTGTTTTTT